The next 29 T cell receptor beta chains were all read from a single sample in a study of blood T cell repertoires in COVID-19 (TCRdb year 2020). To prepare the library, the immunoSEQ multiplex PCR assay was applied. As stored in TCRdb, this immuneACCESS dataset retains in-frame rearrangements with V and J assigned. A fraction of the clones does not appear; measured against another copy, unresolved V genes explain less than half of the discrepancy, and the remainder lacks a known reason. The sample yields about 260,000 clones; approximately 90% were counted once. The ten largest clones capture 2.8% of the sample. Sequencing was performed on PBMCs or T cells enriched from blood (not recorded which). The source of these receptors is a man aged 35 to 55 who had been exposed to COVID-19.

This clone was detected only a few times. V usage is TRBV5-1 and J usage is TRBJ2-1; no firm D call. The CDR3 covers 16 residues. Looked up from germline, CDR1 is SGHRS and CDR2 is YFSETQ. The germline V and J ends were trimmed by 4 bases and 0 bases, with 14 bases remaining between them. For the CDR3, the DNA is TGCGCCAGCAGCCAAAATAGCAGAACCTCCTACAATGAGCAGTTCTTC. Translated: CASSQNSRTSYNEQFF.

The rearrangement links TRBV7-9 to TRBJ2-7; 7 bases match TRBD1. Germline values: CDR1 SEHNR, CDR2 FQNEAQ (reference sequence). J was trimmed by 7 bases and V by 2 bases; bases with no gene match: 14. There are 16 residues in the CDR3. The CDR3 sequence is CASSLTTGQRLGEQYF. CDR3 nucleotide sequence: TGTGCCAGCAGCTTAACGACAGGGCAGCGGTTGGGAGAGCAGTACTTC.

The rearrangement joins TRBV5-4 to TRBJ1-5; D is ambiguous. V was shortened by 1 base and J by 0 bases, with 5 bases between the two germline ends. CDR3 length: 14 amino acids. CDR1 and CDR2 from the germline V gene are SGHNT and YYREEE (reference sequence). CDR3 nucleotides: TGTGCCAGCAGCTTGCCCGGTAGCAATCAGCCCCAGCATTTT. It translates to CASSLPGSNQPQHF.

V is TRBV28 and J is TRBJ1-6; 7 positions match TRBD1. This CDR3 is built from 16 residues. Germline loops: CDR1 MDHEN, CDR2 SYDVKM. J lost 7 bases, V lost 7 bases, and 13 bases had no gene match. CDR3 residues: CASTLTSAGGNSPLHF. The CDR3 DNA reads as TGTGCCAGCACCCTCACGTCGGCAGGGGGAAATTCACCCCTCCACTTT.

The chain recombines TRBV6-2 or TRBV6-3 with TRBJ2-7, with D maybe TRBD2 (7 bases). The CDR3 loop spans 15 amino acids. V dropped 0 bases and J dropped 1 base, with 10 bases sitting between them. Germline CDR1 and CDR2: MNHEY and SVGEGT. CDR3 DNA: TGTGCCAGCAGTTACTCCGAGGGGGGGTCCTACGAGCAGTACTTC. Protein sequence: CASSYSEGGSYEQYF.

J is TRBJ1-4 and V is TRBV10-3; a weak D match, TRBD1 (6 bases). Per germline, CDR1 ENHRY and CDR2 SYGVKD. The CDR3 spans 13 residues. The germline V and J ends were trimmed by 7 bases and 6 bases, with 12 bases remaining between them. CDR3 residues: CAIIRDTHEKLFF. The CDR3 DNA sequence: TGTGCCATCATCCGGGACACCCATGAAAAACTGTTTTTT.

V usage is TRBV5-1 and J usage is TRBJ1-1; tentative D call: TRBD1 (5 bases). Germline V gene sequence: CDR1 SGHRS, CDR2 YFSETQ. The V gene lost 0 bases and the J gene lost 4 bases, with 13 bases spanning the gap. This CDR3 comprises 15 residues. As DNA, the CDR3 is TGCGCCAGCAGCTTGGCCGCGGGGGGTCTCACTGAAGCTTTCTTT. This sequence encodes CASSLAAGGLTEAFF.

This clone appeared a few times. The chain is built from TRBV19 and TRBJ1-1; tentative D call: TRBD1 (6 bases). The germline CDR1 and CDR2 sequences are LNHDA and SQIVND (reference sequence). The ends were cut back, 6 bases at V and 4 bases at J, with 21 bases in the middle. The CDR3 length is 16 residues. The CDR3 DNA reads TGTGCCAGTAGCTATATTTATGGGGGCGCGTCCACTGAAGCTTTCTTT. Translated: CASSYIYGGASTEAFF.

The CDR3 is CAWSVGGLAQHF. The CDR3 DNA follows: TGTGCCTGGAGTGTAGGGGGCTTGGCCCAGCATTTT. The chain carries TRBV30 and TRBJ1-5; 7 bases align to TRBD1. Germline-derived CDR1 and CDR2 are GTSNPN and SVGIG (reference sequence). The ends lost 0 bases at V and 11 bases at J; junction bases unmatched: 4. The CDR3 loop spans 12 amino acids.

The chain combines TRBV13 with TRBJ2-1; 10 bases match TRBD1. V lost 1 base and J lost 6; bases outside the gene matches: 3. Germline V gene lookup returns CDR1 PRHDT and CDR2 FYEKMQ (reference sequence). The CDR3 contains 15 residues. CDR3 DNA: TGTGCCAGCAGCTTAGTGTGGGACAGGGGCAATGAGCAGTTCTTC. Residues: CASSLVWDRGNEQFF. Drawing the rest from reference TRBV13 and TRBJ2-1, the complete variable domain is AAGVIQSPRHLIKEKRETATLKCYPIPRHDTVYWYQQGPGQDPQFLISFYEKMQSDKGSIPDRFSAQQFSDYHSELNMSSLELGDSALYFCASSLVWDRGNEQFFGPGTRLTVL.

This rearrangement joins TRBV5-6 to TRBJ2-7, with D possibly being TRBD1 (5 bases). CDR3 length equals 14 residues. Germline V CDR1 and CDR2: SGHDT, YYEEEE. With 0 bases removed from V and 3 bases from J, the gap between germline ends came to 10 bases. This chain's CDR3 is CASSLGGFGYEQYF. The DNA for the CDR3 is TGTGCCAGCAGCTTGGGGGGCTTTGGCTACGAGCAGTACTTC.

The chain has TRBV19 and TRBJ1-2; D is possibly TRBD1 (6 bases). Trimming left V 3 bases short and J 6 bases short, with 23 bases between. In germline, CDR1 is LNHDA, CDR2 SQIVND (reference sequence). The length of the CDR3 is 17 residues. The CDR3 region is CASSILYRDTRANGYTF. DNA of the CDR3: TGTGCCAGTAGTATTTTATACCGGGACACTAGAGCTAATGGCTACACCTTC.

The count of this clone is one. J is TRBJ2-5 and V is TRBV2, with TRBD2 matching 13 bases. In germline, CDR1 is SNHLY, CDR2 FYNNEI. The V and J ends lost 2 bases and 7 bases, in that order; junction bases with no gene match: 1. There are 14 residues in the CDR3. In DNA form, the CDR3 reads TGTGCCAGCAGTGAACGACTAGCGGGAGGGACCCAGTACTTC. It codes for CASSERLAGGTQYF.

The genes are TRBV6-5 and TRBJ2-3; the match to TRBD1 covers 7 bases. The CDR3 totals 15 residues. The germline V gene encodes CDR1 MNHEY and CDR2 SVGAGI. V gave up 5 bases and J gave up 4 bases; unmatched junction bases: 9. CDR3 sequence (DNA): TGTGCCAGCAGTCCCCGGGACAGAATCTCAGATACGCAGTATTTT. Translation gives CASSPRDRISDTQYF.

V gene TRBV19 combines with J gene TRBJ2-1; D perhaps matches TRBD2 (6 bases). The CDR3 covers 14 residues. Germline V gives CDR1 LNHDA, CDR2 SQIVND (reference sequence). With 6 bases removed from V and 0 bases from J, the gap between germline ends came to 9 bases. This CDR3 reads CASSPGSSYNEQFF. The CDR3 DNA reads TGTGCCAGTAGCCCCGGGAGCTCCTACAATGAGCAGTTCTTC. Looking up the rest from reference TRBV19 and TRBJ2-1 gives the full variable domain: DGGITQSPKYLFRKEGQNVTLSCEQNLNHDAMYWYRQDPGQGLRLIYYSQIVNDFQKGDIAEGYSVSREKKESFPLTVTSAQKNPTAFYLCASSPGSSYNEQFFGPGTRLTVL.

The chain joins TRBV4-3 to TRBJ2-7; TRBD1 aligns across 9 bases. V lost 2 bases to trimming and J lost 4 bases; unmatched junction nucleotides: 6. The V gene's germline CDR1 is LGHNA and CDR2 YSLEER. The CDR3 totals 15 residues. The DNA for the CDR3 is TGCGCCAGCAGCCAAATAGGGGGACAGGGTTACGAGCAGTACTTC. Protein: CASSQIGGQGYEQYF.

The chain uses TRBV19 and TRBJ2-6, with 9 bases matching TRBD1. CDR1 and CDR2 from the germline V gene are LNHDA and SQIVND (reference sequence). This CDR3 comprises 20 residues. V lost 4 bases, J lost 1 base, and 14 bases stayed unmatched. CDR3 sequence (DNA): TGTGCCAGTAGTACCACGGGACAGGGAAGGCCCACATCTGGGGCCAACGTCCTGACTTTC. Translating it yields CASSTTGQGRPTSGANVLTF.

This chain connects TRBV19 to TRBJ1-5, with D hard to call. V was pared by 3 bases and J by 5 bases, with 14 bases between. The germline V gene has CDR1 LNHDA and CDR2 SQIVND (reference sequence). The CDR3 spans 15 residues. The CDR3 here is CASSMPRELDQPQHF. CDR3 DNA: TGTGCCAGTAGTATGCCGCGGGAGTTGGATCAGCCCCAGCATTTT. The full variable domain, rest sourced from reference TRBV19 and TRBJ1-5, is DGGITQSPKYLFRKEGQNVTLSCEQNLNHDAMYWYRQDPGQGLRLIYYSQIVNDFQKGDIAEGYSVSREKKESFPLTVTSAQKNPTAFYLCASSMPRELDQPQHFGDGTRLSIL.

This clone was seen a single time. The rearrangement links TRBV5-1 to TRBJ2-7; D perhaps matches TRBD1 (6 bases). In germline, CDR1 is SGHRS, CDR2 YFSETQ. There are 12 residues in the CDR3. V lost 5 bases and J lost 6, with 12 bases in between. The CDR3 reads CASSPRGGEQYF. DNA of the CDR3: TGCGCCAGCAGTCCGCGAGGGGGCGAGCAGTACTTC.

The rearrangement links TRBV28 to TRBJ1-2; 7 bases agree with TRBD1. There are 15 residues in the CDR3. V lost 6 bases to trimming and J lost 1 base; unmatched junction nucleotides: 8. Germline CDR1 MDHEN, CDR2 SYDVKM. DNA of the CDR3: TGTGCCAGCAGCACACAAAACAGGGGTAACTATGGCTACACCTTC. The encoded protein is CASSTQNRGNYGYTF.

This chain joins TRBV11-3 and TRBJ2-2; 10 positions match TRBD2. Germline lookup yields CDR1 SGHNT and CDR2 YENEEA. Trimming took 8 bases from V and 1 from J; bases not matched to a gene: 7. This CDR3 is 16 amino acids long. CDR3 DNA sequence: TGTGCCAGCGACATACTAGCGGGACAGAACACCGGGGAGCTGTTTTTT. It specifies CASDILAGQNTGELFF.

To note about this clone: Other DNA sequences in the same sample also yield this CDR3. The gene calls are TRBV6-5 and TRBJ1-1, with TRBD1 matching 11 bases. CDR3 length: 14 residues. V shed 5 bases and J 5 bases; nucleotides not matched to a gene: 4. Germline loops: CDR1 MNHEY, CDR2 SVGAGI. The CDR3 DNA is TGTGCCAGCAGTCTCGGGACAGGGGGAACTGAAGCTTTCTTT. Translating gives CASSLGTGGTEAFF.

V usage is TRBV6-1 and J usage is TRBJ2-1; maybe TRBD2 (6 bases). CDR1 and CDR2 (germline): MNHNS, SASEGT. V lost 2 bases and J 7 bases, leaving 18 bases between the germline ends. This CDR3 has 16 amino acids. The CDR3 nucleotides read TGTGCCAGCAGTGAAATCCCGAGGGAGGCAGGTAATGAGCAGTTCTTC. It yields the protein CASSEIPREAGNEQFF.

This rearrangement joins TRBV5-6 to TRBJ2-7, with TRBD2 as a possible D gene (6 bases). CDR3 length: 16 amino acids. Trimming shortened V by 1 base and J by 5 bases, and 19 bases separated the two germline ends. Germline V lookup: CDR1 SGHDT, CDR2 YYEEEE. The CDR3 spells CASSLRAIRRAHEQYF. In DNA, the CDR3 is TGTGCCAGCAGCTTGAGGGCGATACGGAGGGCCCACGAGCAGTACTTC.

This clone was recorded once. The V gene is TRBV6-2 or TRBV6-3, the J gene TRBJ1-6; D is uncertain. V shed 6 bases and J shed 7 bases, with 16 bases lying between them. This CDR3 comprises 15 residues. CDR1 is MNHEY and CDR2 is SVGEGT in the germline V gene. CDR3 sequence (DNA): TGTGCCAGCAGCGATGTACCGCGCCGGAATTCACCCCTCCACTTT. Translation gives CASSDVPRRNSPLHF.

This clone was observed a handful of times. This chain connects TRBV7-2 to TRBJ2-7, with 10 bases matching TRBD2. V gave up 4 bases and J gave up 7 bases; unmatched junction bases: 7. The CDR3 covers 14 residues. Germline CDR1 and CDR2: SGHTA and FQGNSA. CDR3 nucleotide sequence: TGTGCCAGCAGCTCCCCGGGACTAGCGAATGAGCAGTACTTC. Residues: CASSSPGLANEQYF.

The chain links TRBV4-3 to TRBJ1-5; 10 nucleotides agree with TRBD1. V was pared by 0 bases and J by 4 bases, with 6 bases of the junction left unmatched. Germline CDR1 and CDR2: LGHNA and YSLEER. CDR3 length: 17 residues. In DNA, the CDR3 is TGCGCCAGCAGCCAAGATCTTGGGGGACAGGGGAATCAGCCCCAGCATTTT. Translating gives CASSQDLGGQGNQPQHF.

The chain combines TRBV19 with TRBJ1-6; D is ambiguous. V lost 3 bases, J lost 7 bases, and 7 bases lay in between. Germline values: CDR1 LNHDA, CDR2 SQIVND (reference sequence). This CDR3 has 13 residues. The CDR3 bases are TGTGCCAGTAGTATGGCGGGAAATTCACCCCTCCACTTT. Amino acid sequence: CASSMAGNSPLHF.

This clone was detected once. V gene TRBV9 combines with J gene TRBJ2-7; TRBD1 matches at 8 bases. Germline-derived CDR1 and CDR2 are SGDLS and YYNGEE. This CDR3 is 15 amino acids long. J lost 0 bases, V lost 4 bases, and 6 bases had no gene match. The CDR3 sequence: CASSFRQGSSYEQYF. CDR3 nucleotides: TGTGCCAGCAGCTTCCGACAGGGGAGCTCCTACGAGCAGTACTTC. Complete variable domain (other parts from reference TRBV9 and TRBJ2-7): DSGVTQTPKHLITATGQRVTLRCSPRSGDLSVYWYQQSLDQGLQFLIQYYNGEERAKGNILERFSAQQFPDLHSELNLSSLELGDSALYFCASSFRQGSSYEQYFGPGTRLTVT.